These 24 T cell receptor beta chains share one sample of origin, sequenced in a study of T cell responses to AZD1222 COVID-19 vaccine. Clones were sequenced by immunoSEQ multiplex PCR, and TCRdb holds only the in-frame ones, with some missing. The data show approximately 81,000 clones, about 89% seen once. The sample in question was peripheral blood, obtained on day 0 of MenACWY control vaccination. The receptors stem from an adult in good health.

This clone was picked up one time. This CDR3 reads CSVGKPGRQQVIGYGYTF. The CDR3 DNA reads TGCAGCGTTGGCAAACCGGGACGGCAACAGGTTATCGGGTATGGCTACACCTTC. V is TRBV29-1 and J is TRBJ1-2, with D possibly TRBD1 on 5 matching bases. The length of the CDR3 is 18 residues. V lost 4 bases and J 5 bases, leaving 29 bases between the germline ends. CDR1 SQVTM and CDR2 ANQGSEA come from the germline V gene.

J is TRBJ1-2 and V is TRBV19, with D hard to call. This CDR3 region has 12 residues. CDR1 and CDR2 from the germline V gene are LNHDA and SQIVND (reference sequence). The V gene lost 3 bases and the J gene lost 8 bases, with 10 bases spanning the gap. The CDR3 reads CASSIDNIGYTF. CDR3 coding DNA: TGTGCCAGTAGTATTGACAACATAGGCTACACCTTC. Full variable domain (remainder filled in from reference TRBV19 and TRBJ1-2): DGGITQSPKYLFRKEGQNVTLSCEQNLNHDAMYWYRQDPGQGLRLIYYSQIVNDFQKGDIAEGYSVSREKKESFPLTVTSAQKNPTAFYLCASSIDNIGYTFGSGTRLTVV.

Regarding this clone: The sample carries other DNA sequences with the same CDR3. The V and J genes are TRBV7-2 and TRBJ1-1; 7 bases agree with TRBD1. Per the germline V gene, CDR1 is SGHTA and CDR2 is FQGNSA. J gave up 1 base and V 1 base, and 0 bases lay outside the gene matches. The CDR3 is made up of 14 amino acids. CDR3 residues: CASSLGTGNTEAFF. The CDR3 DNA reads TGTGCCAGCAGCTTAGGGACAGGGAACACTGAAGCTTTCTTT.

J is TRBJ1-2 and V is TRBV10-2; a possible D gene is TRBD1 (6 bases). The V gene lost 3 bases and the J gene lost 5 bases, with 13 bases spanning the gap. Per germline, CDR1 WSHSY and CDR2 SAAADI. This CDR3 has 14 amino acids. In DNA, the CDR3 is TGCGCCAGCAGTGATCCCGGGACATCTTATGGCTACACCTTC. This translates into CASSDPGTSYGYTF.

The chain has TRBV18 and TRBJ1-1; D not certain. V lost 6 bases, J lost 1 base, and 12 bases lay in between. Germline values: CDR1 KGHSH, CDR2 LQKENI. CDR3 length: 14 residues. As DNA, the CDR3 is TGTGCCAGCTCGCCTAGTGTTACGAACACTGAAGCTTTCTTT. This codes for CASSPSVTNTEAFF.

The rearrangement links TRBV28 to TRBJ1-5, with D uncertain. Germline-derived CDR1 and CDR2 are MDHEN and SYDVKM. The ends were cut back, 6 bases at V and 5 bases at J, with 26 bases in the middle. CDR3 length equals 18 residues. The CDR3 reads CASRDPGQVAPRYQPQHF. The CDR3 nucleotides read TGTGCCAGCAGGGACCCCGGGCAGGTCGCCCCACGTTATCAGCCCCAGCATTTT.

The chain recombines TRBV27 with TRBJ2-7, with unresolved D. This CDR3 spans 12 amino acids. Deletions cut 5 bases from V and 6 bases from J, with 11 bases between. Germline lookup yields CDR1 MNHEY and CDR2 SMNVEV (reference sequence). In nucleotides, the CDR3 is TGTGCCAGCAGTCCCAACCTCCCCGAGCAGTACTTC. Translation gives CASSPNLPEQYF.

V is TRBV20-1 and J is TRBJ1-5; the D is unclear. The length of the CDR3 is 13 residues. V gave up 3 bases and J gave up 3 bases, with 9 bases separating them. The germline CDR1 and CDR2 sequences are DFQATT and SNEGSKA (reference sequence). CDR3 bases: TGCAGTGCTAGTACGACTTCCAATCAGCCCCAGCATTTT. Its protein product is CSASTTSNQPQHF.

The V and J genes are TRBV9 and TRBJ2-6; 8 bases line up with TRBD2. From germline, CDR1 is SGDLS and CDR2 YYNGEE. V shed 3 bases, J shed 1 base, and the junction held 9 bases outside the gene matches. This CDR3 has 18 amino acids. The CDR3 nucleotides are TGTGCCAGCAGCGCTACTAGCGGCCCGTCTTCTGGGGCCAACGTCCTGACTTTC. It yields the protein CASSATSGPSSGANVLTF.

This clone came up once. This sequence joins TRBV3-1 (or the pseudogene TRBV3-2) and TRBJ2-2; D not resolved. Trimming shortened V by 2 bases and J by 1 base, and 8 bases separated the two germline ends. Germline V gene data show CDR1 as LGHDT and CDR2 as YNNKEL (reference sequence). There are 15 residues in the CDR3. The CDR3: CASSQTFQNTGELFF. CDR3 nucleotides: TGTGCCAGCAGCCAAACCTTTCAGAACACCGGGGAGCTGTTTTTT.

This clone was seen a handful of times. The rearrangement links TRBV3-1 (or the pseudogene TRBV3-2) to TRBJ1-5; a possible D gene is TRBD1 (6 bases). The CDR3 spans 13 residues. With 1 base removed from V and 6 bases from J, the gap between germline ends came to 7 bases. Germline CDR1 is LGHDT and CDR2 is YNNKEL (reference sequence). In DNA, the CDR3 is TGTGCCAGCAGCCAAGGCAGGGGTCAGCCCCAGCATTTT. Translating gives CASSQGRGQPQHF.

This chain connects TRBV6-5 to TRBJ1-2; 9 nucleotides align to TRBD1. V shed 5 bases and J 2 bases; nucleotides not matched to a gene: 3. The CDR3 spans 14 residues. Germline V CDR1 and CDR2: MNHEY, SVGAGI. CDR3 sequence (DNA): TGTGCCAGCAGTCTCGGGACAGGGAACTATGGCTACACCTTC. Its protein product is CASSLGTGNYGYTF.

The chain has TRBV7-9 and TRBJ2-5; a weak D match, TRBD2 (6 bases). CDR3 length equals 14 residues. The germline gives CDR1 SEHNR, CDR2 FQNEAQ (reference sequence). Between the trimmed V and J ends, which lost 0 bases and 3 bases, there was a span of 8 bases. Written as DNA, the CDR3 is TGTGCCAGCAGCTTAGCGGAGGGGAAAGAGACCCAGTACTTC. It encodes CASSLAEGKETQYF.

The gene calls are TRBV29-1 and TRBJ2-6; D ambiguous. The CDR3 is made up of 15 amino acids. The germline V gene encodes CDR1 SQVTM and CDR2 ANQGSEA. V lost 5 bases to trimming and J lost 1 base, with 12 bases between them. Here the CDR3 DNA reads TGCAGCGTTCGTGCCGGAAGTTCTGGGGCCAACGTCCTGACTTTC. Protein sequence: CSVRAGSSGANVLTF.

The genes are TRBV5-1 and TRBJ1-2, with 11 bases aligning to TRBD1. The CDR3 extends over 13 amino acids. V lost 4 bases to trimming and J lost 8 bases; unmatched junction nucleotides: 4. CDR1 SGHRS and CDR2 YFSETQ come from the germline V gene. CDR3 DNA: TGCGCCAGCAGCCAGGGACAGGGGGTAGGCTACACCTTC. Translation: CASSQGQGVGYTF.

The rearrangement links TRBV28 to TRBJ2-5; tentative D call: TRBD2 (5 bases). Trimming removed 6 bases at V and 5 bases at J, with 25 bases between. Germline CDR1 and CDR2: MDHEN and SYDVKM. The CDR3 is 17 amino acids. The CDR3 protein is CASRVVGQAQRRETQYF. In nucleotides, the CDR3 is TGTGCCAGCAGGGTAGTTGGGCAGGCCCAAAGGAGGGAGACCCAGTACTTC.

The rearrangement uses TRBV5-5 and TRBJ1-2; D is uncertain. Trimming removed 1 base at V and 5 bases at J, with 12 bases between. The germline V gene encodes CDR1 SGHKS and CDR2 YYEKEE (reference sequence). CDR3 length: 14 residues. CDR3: CASSLSQAEYGYTF. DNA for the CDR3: TGTGCCAGCAGCTTGTCGCAGGCCGAGTATGGCTACACCTTC.

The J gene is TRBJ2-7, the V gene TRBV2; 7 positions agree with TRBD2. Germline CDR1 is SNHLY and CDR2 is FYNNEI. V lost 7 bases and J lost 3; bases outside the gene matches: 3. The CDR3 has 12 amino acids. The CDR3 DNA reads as TGTGCCAGCACACCTAGCGGCTACGAGCAGTACTTC. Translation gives CASTPSGYEQYF.

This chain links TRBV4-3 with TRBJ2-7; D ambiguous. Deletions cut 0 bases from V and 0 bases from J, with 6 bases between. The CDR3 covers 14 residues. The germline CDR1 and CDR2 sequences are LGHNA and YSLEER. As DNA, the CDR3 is TGCGCCAGCAGCCAAGACTTCAGCTCCTACGAGCAGTACTTC. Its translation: CASSQDFSSYEQYF.

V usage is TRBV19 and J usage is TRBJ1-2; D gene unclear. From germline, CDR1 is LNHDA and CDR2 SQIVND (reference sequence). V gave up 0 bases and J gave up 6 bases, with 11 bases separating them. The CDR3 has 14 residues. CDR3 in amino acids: CASSIDPRSDGYTF. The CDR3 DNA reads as TGTGCCAGTAGTATAGACCCCCGCAGCGATGGCTACACCTTC.

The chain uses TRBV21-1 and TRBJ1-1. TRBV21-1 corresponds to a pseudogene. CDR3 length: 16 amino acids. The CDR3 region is CASSRGRVPFAAEAFF. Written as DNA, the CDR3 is TGTGCCAGCTCCCGGGGGCGAGTCCCTTTTGCCGCTGAAGCTTTCTTT.

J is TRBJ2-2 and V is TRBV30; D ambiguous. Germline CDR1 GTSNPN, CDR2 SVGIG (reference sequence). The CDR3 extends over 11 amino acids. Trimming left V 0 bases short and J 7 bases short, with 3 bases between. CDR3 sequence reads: CAWSVLGELFF. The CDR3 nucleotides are TGTGCCTGGAGTGTACTCGGGGAGCTGTTTTTT.

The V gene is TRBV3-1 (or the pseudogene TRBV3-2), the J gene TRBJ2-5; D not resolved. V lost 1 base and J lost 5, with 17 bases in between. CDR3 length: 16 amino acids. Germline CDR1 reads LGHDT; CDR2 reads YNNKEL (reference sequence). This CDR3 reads CASSQVPSPGGETQYF. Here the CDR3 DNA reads TGTGCCAGCAGCCAAGTTCCGAGCCCAGGCGGTGAGACCCAGTACTTC.

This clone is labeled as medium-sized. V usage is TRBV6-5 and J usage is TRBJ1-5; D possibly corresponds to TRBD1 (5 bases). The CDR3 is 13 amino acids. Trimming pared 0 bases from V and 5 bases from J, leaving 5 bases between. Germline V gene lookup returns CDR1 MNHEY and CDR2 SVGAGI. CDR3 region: CASSYSQDQPQHF. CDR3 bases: TGTGCCAGCAGTTACTCACAGGATCAGCCCCAGCATTTT.